What follows are 15 T cell receptor beta chains derived from one specimen sequenced in a study of Graves' ophthalmopathy and Graves' hyperthyroidism (dated by TCRdb to the late 2010s). The data were produced on an Illumina HiSeq 2000. TCR beta CDR3 regions were amplified from RNA transcripts for repertoire sequencing. A first-round RT-PCR used HTBI primers with the Qiagen OneStep RT-PCR kit, followed by a second-round multiplex PCR, size selection and purification. Through fastp at Q25 and MiXCR, TCRdb rebuilt clones from the public reads, retaining in-frame beta chains. All rows with the same CDR3 protein become a single entry with the most common DNA and genes. The sample table contains around 1.1 million distinct CDR3 sequences; only one count was recorded for roughly two fifths of them. Approximately 12% of the sample comes from the top ten. The sequencing sample was made of peripheral blood or thyroid tissue (not recorded which). The receptors were gathered from an adult man with Graves' hyperthyroidism.

This clonotype was seen at least ten times. The chain combines TRBV7-9 with TRBJ2-5; 13 bases are a match to TRBD2. With 4 bases clipped from V and 3 bases from J, the junction kept 8 bases outside the gene matches. The germline V gene has CDR1 SEHNR and CDR2 FQNEAQ (reference sequence). The CDR3 loop spans 17 amino acids. The CDR3 reads CASSSGLAGDIKETQYF. CDR3 DNA sequence: TGTGCCAGCAGCTCCGGACTAGCGGGGGACATAAAAGAGACCCAGTACTTC.

The table lists this clonotype with many counts. CDR3 sequence (DNA): TGCGCCAGCAGCTCAGCTACTGGGGGGGCCGGGGCCAACGTCCTGACTTTC. Protein product: CASSSATGGAGANVLTF. The chain couples TRBV5-1 to TRBJ2-6; the D gene is possibly TRBD2 (7 bases). The CDR3 has 17 residues. The germline CDR1 and CDR2 sequences are SGHRS and YFSETQ. V was cut by 3 bases and J by 4 bases, with 17 bases left in between.

The chain couples TRBV10-2 to TRBJ2-5; 15 bases map to TRBD2. The CDR3 extends over 15 amino acids. In germline, CDR1 is WSHSY, CDR2 SAAADI. V lost 10 bases to trimming and J lost 4 bases; unmatched junction nucleotides: 7. The CDR3: CAIGRTSGRAETQYF. CDR3 DNA: TGCGCCATCGGGCGGACTAGCGGGAGGGCAGAGACCCAGTACTTC.

The chain employs TRBV6-1 and TRBJ2-3; 9 nucleotides line up with TRBD2. After removal of 10 bases from V and 6 bases from J, the junction contained 14 bases not matched to a gene. The CDR3 totals 15 residues. Germline V gene data show CDR1 as MNHNS and CDR2 as SASEGT. CDR3 bases: TGTGCCACGAAGAGGGCGGGAGGGACCTCCGATACGCAGTATTTT. It codes for CATKRAGGTSDTQYF.

V usage is TRBV28 and J usage is TRBJ2-7; TRBD1 aligns across 11 bases. V lost 3 bases and J lost 6; bases outside the gene matches: 7. CDR1 and CDR2 from the germline V gene are MDHEN and SYDVKM. The CDR3 contains 15 residues. In nucleotides, the CDR3 is TGTGCCAGCAGTTTGTCGGACAGGGGGCTTTCCGAGCAGTACTTC. Its protein is CASSLSDRGLSEQYF. The full variable domain, its missing parts supplied by reference TRBV28 and TRBJ2-7, is DVKVTQSSRYLVKRTGEKVFLECVQDMDHENMFWYRQDPGLGLRLIYFSYDVKMKEKGDIPEGYSVSREKKERFSLILESASTNQTSMYLCASSLSDRGLSEQYFGPGTRLTVT.

A remark on this clonotype: A read error is possible here, since a much larger clone lies one base away. The rearrangement uses TRBV7-9 and TRBJ2-5, with 8 bases that match TRBD1. Germline values: CDR1 SEHNR, CDR2 FQNEAQ (reference sequence). The CDR3 covers 17 residues. This CDR3 reads CASSQGAGSLGGETQDF. CDR3 DNA sequence: TGCGCCAGCAGCCAGGGGGCCGGGAGCCTCGGAGGAGAGACCCAGGACTTC. Full variable domain (remainder filled in from reference TRBV7-9 and TRBJ2-5): DTGVSQNPRHKITKRGQNVTFRCDPISEHNRLYWYRQTLGQGPEFLTYFQNEAQLEKSRLLSDRFSAERPKGSFSTLEIQRTEQGDSAMYLCASSQGAGSLGGETQDFGPGTRLLVL.

This CDR3 reads CSVRDNQETQYF. For the CDR3, the DNA is TGCAGTGTCCGGGACAACCAAGAGACCCAGTACTTC. The chain has TRBV20-1 and TRBJ2-5; maybe TRBD1 (6 bases). The CDR3 covers 12 residues. Trimming removed 7 bases at V and 0 bases at J, with 9 bases between. CDR1 is DFQATT and CDR2 is SNEGSKA in the germline V gene (reference sequence).

The chain is built from TRBV20-1 and TRBJ2-5; TRBD1 agrees at 9 bases. The V gene end was trimmed by 4 bases and the J gene end by 4 bases; junction bases not matched to a gene: 10. CDR3 size: 15 residues. Germline-derived CDR1 and CDR2 are DFQATT and SNEGSKA (reference sequence). CDR3 region: CSATHGTGTGETQYF. In DNA, the CDR3 is TGCAGTGCTACCCACGGGACAGGGACGGGAGAGACCCAGTACTTC.

This clonotype was observed many times. This rearrangement joins TRBV7-9 to TRBJ2-7; the D gene could be TRBD1 or TRBD2 (6 bases each). Germline values: CDR1 SEHNR, CDR2 FQNEAQ (reference sequence). The ends were cut back, 6 bases at V and 2 bases at J, with 14 bases in the middle. The CDR3 loop spans 14 amino acids. The CDR3 sequence: CASRPGASAYEQYF. CDR3 in DNA: TGTGCCAGCAGACCGGGGGCTTCAGCCTACGAGCAGTACTTC.

The chain couples TRBV29-1 to TRBJ1-5; the match to TRBD1 covers 7 bases. V gave up 5 bases and J gave up 2 bases; unmatched junction bases: 3. CDR3 size: 13 residues. Germline CDR1 reads SQVTM; CDR2 reads ANQGSEA. Here the CDR3 DNA reads TGCAGCGTTTCCACAGGGGGCAATCAGCCCCAGCATTTT. Translating gives CSVSTGGNQPQHF.

About this clonotype itself: One end of the junction is discordant with germline, which a read error may explain. The chain uses TRBV7-9 and TRBJ2-7; D not certain. The CDR3 is 11 amino acids. Germline lookup yields CDR1 SEHNR and CDR2 FQNEAQ (reference sequence). This chain's CDR3 is CASSLSSLQCF. In nucleotides, the CDR3 is TGTGCCAGCAGCTTAAGTAGTTTGCAGTGCTTC.

V is TRBV15 and J is TRBJ1-3; no reliable D call. Germline-derived CDR1 and CDR2 are LNHNV and YYDKDF (reference sequence). V was shortened by 8 bases and J by 0 bases, with 8 bases between the two germline ends. This CDR3 spans 13 amino acids. The CDR3 loop reads CATFGSSGNTIYF. The CDR3 DNA is TGTGCCACCTTTGGGAGCTCTGGAAACACCATATATTTT.

This chain links TRBV30 with TRBJ1-1; D unresolved. Trimming took off 2 bases at V and 5 bases at J, with 18 bases between the two ends. In germline, CDR1 is GTSNPN, CDR2 SVGIG (reference sequence). There are 15 residues in the CDR3. The CDR3 protein is CAWSPLAGWETEAFF. Here the CDR3 DNA reads TGTGCCTGGAGTCCCTTGGCAGGCTGGGAAACTGAAGCTTTCTTT.

This rearrangement joins TRBV29-1 to TRBJ2-7; D may be TRBD1 (6 bases). The germline gives CDR1 SQVTM, CDR2 ANQGSEA. The CDR3 loop spans 12 amino acids. V lost 8 bases, J lost 5 bases, and 16 bases lay in between. In DNA form, the CDR3 reads TGCAGCTTACTAGGACAGCTGGACGAGCAGTACTTC. Translation: CSLLGQLDEQYF.

This clonotype was observed many times. The chain employs TRBV25-1 and TRBJ2-7; perhaps TRBD1 as D (6 bases). Germline assignment: CDR1 MGHDK and CDR2 SYGVNS. The CDR3 runs 15 residues. The V and J ends lost 2 bases and 3 bases respectively, with 14 bases between them. CDR3 in DNA: TGTGCCAGCAGTGAAGGGACACCGAATATCTACGAGCAGTACTTC. Its protein product is CASSEGTPNIYEQYF.